The entry that follows covers one TCR beta chain sequence. Antigen unknown. The sample originates from a study of lymphopenia after photon versus proton radiotherapy. Findings and caveats of the study: Photon-treated patients lost naive T cells and TCR diversity; proton-treated stayed stable. A bigger post-nadir fall in TCR diversity correlated inversely with survival time in deceased patients.

Sequencing was performed with immunoSEQ multiplex PCR; in TCRdb, only in-frame clones are kept and a portion is missing. The repertoire has under 30,000 clones, roughly 89% of them found once; the top ten carry 45% to 50%. The sequence came from a woman aged 55-69 years with cholangiocarcinoma. Some clones in this sample may be carry-over from other donors' samples. This specimen consisted of peripheral blood, obtained from a patient treated with proton-based radiotherapy.

Written as DNA, the CDR3 is TGTGCCAGCAGCCAACATAGCGGGAGCTCCTACGAGCAGTACTTC. It is translated as CASSQHSGSSYEQYF. The chain recombines TRBV9 with TRBJ2-7; 9 nucleotides align to TRBD2. The germline V gene encodes CDR1 SGDLS and CDR2 YYNGEE. The CDR3 sequence is 15 residues long. V gave up 4 bases and J gave up 0 bases; unmatched junction bases: 5.